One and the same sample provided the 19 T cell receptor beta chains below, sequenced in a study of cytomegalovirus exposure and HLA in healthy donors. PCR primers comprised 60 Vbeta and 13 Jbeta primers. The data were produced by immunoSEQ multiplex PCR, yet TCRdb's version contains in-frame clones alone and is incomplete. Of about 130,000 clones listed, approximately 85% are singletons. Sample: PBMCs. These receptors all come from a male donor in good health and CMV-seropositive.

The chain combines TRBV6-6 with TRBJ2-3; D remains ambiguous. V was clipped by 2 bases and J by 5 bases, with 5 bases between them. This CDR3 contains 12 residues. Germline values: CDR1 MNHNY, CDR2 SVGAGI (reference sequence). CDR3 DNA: TGTGCCAGCAGTTACCCCTTAGATACGCAGTATTTT. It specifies CASSYPLDTQYF.

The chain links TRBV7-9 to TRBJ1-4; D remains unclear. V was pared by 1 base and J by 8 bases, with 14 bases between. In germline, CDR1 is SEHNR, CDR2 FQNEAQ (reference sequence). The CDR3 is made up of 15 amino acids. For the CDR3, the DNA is TGTGCCAGCAGCTTAGGGTGGGCAGGTAACGAAAAACTGTTTTTT. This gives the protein CASSLGWAGNEKLFF.

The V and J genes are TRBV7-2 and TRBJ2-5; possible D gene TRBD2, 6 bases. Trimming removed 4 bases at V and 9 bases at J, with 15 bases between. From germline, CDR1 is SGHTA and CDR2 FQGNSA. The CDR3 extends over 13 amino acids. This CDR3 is CASSYPTLAAQYF. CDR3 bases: TGTGCCAGCAGCTACCCGACATTAGCGGCCCAGTACTTC.

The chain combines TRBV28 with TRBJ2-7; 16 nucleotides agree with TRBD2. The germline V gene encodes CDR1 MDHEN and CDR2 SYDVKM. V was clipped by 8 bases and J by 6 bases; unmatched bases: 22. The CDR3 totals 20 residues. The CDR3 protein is CASSTYQYAGTSGRALEQYF. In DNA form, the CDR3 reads TGTGCCAGCTCGACCTATCAATACGCCGGGACTAGCGGGAGGGCCCTCGAGCAGTACTTC.

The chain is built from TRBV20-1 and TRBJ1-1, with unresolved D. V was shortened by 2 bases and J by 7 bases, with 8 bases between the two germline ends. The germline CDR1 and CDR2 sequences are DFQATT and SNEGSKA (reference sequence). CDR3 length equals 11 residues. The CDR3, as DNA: TGCAGTGCTAGAAGAGAGGGTGAAGCTTTCTTT. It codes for CSARREGEAFF.

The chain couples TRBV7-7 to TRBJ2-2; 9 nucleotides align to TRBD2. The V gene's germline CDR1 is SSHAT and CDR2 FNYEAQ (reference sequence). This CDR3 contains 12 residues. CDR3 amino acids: CASSGSGGELFF. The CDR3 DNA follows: TGTGCTAGTAGCGGGAGTGGCGGGGAGCTGTTTTTT.

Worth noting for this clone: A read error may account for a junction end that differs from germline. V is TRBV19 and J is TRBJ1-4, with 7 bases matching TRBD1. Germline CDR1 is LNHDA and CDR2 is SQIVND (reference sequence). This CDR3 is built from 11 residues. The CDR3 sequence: CASSMGRGKIF. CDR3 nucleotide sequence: TGTGCCAGTAGTATGGGCAGGGGGAAGATTTTT.

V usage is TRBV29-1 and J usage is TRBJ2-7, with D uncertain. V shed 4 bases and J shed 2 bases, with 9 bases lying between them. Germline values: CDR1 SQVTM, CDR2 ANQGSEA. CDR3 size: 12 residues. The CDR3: CSVVPDTYEQYF. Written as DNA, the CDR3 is TGCAGCGTTGTCCCAGACACCTACGAGCAGTACTTC.

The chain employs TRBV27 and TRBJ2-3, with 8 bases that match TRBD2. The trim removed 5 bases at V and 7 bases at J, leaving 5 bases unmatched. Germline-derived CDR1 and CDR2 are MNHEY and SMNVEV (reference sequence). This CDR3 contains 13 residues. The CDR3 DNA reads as TGTGCCAGCAGTCCGACTAGCGTGTATACGCAGTATTTT. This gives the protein CASSPTSVYTQYF.

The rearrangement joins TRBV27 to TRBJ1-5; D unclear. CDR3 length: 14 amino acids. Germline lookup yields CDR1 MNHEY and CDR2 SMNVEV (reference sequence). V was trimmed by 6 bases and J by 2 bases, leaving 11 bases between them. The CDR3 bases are TGTGCCAGCAGCGAACTCGGGGGCAATCAGCCCCAGCATTTT. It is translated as CASSELGGNQPQHF.

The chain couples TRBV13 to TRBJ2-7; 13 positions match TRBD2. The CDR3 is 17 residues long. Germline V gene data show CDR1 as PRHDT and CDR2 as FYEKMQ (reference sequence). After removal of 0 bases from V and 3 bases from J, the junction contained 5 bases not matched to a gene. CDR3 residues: CASSLGVGTSGDYEQYF. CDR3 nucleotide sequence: TGTGCCAGCAGCTTAGGGGTAGGGACTAGCGGGGACTACGAGCAGTACTTC.

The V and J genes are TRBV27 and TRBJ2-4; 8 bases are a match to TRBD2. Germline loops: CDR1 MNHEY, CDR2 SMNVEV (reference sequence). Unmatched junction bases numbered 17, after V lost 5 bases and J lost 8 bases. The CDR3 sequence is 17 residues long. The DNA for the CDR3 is TGTGCCAGCAGTCCCTTCGGGGCTAGCGGGTTAGTTTACATTCAGTACTTC. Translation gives CASSPFGASGLVYIQYF.

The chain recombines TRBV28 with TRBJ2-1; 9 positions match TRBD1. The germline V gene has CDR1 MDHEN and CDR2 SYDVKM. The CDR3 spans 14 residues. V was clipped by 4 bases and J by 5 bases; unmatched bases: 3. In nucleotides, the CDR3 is TGTGCCAGCAGTTACGGGACAGGGCACAATGAGCAGTTCTTC. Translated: CASSYGTGHNEQFF. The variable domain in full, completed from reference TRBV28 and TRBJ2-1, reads DVKVTQSSRYLVKRTGEKVFLECVQDMDHENMFWYRQDPGLGLRLIYFSYDVKMKEKGDIPEGYSVSREKKERFSLILESASTNQTSMYLCASSYGTGHNEQFFGPGTRLTVL.

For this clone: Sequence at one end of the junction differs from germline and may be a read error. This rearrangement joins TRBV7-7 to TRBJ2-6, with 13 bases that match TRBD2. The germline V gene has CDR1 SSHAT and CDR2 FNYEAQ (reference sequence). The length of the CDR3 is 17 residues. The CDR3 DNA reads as TGTGCTAGCAGCTTAGGACTAGCGGGAGCTGGGGCCAGCGTCCTGACTTTC. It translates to CASSLGLAGAGASVLTF.

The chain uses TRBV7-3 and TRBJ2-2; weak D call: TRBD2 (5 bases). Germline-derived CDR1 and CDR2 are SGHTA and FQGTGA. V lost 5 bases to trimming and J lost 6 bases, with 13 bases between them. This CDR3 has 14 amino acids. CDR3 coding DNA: TGTGCCAGCAGCCCCTTACTAGACGCCGGGGAGCTGTTTTTT. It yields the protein CASSPLLDAGELFF.

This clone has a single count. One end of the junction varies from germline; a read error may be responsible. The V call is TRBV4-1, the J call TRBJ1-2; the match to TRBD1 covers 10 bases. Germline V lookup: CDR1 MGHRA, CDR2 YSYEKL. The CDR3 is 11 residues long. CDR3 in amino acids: CASSQGQGASF. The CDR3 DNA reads TGCGCCAGCAGCCAAGGACAGGGGGCGAGCTTC.

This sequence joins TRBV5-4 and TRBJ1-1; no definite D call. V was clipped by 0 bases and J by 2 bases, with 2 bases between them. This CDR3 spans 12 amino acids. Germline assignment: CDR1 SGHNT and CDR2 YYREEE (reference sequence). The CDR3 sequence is CASSLANTEAFF. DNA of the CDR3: TGTGCCAGCAGCTTGGCTAACACTGAAGCTTTCTTT.

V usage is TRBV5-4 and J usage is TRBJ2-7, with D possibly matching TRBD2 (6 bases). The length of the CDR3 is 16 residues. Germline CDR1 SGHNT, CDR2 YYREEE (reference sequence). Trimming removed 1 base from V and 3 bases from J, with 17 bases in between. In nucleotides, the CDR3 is TGTGCCAGCAGCTTGTTGCGGCGGGACCTAAACTACGAGCAGTACTTC. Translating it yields CASSLLRRDLNYEQYF.

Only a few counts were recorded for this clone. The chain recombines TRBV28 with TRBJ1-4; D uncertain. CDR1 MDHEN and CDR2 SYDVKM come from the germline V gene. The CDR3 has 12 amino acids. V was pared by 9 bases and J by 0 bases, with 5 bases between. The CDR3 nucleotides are TGTGCCAGTTCAACAACTAATGAAAAACTGTTTTTT. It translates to CASSTTNEKLFF.